This TCR beta chain was identified during a study of CD8+CD57+ T cells in acquired aplastic anemia. Study as a whole: Yields of DNA that came from sorted CD4+ and CD8+ cells averaged roughly 3.2 ug.

General observations from the study: Patients shared about 30 CD8+ CDR3 sequences with controls.

Both TCR beta VDJ combination and CDR3 sequence profiling were carried out. Genomic DNA was the template for this profiling. TCRdb processed the reads anew with MiXCR; each CDR3 protein has one entry. Among 250,000 or so distinct CDR3 sequences, approximately 45% were seen once, and the ten largest hold approximately 8%. Looked up from germline, CDR1 is MRHNA and CDR2 is SNTAGT. Trimming removed 5 bases at V and 7 bases at J, with 14 bases between. This CDR3 has 14 residues. With respect to this clonotype: Its antigen is as yet unknown.

Patients picked for sequencing had shown CD8+CD57+ cell expansion detected by flow cytometry. The sequenced material came from sorted CD4+, CD8+, or CD8+CD57+ T cells (not recorded which) from PBMCs. This chain joins TRBV6-4 and TRBJ2-2; possibly TRBD1 or TRBD2 for D (5 bases each). The sequence came from a human donor with aplastic anemia. CDR3 in DNA: TGTGCCAGCAGTCCCCGACTGGGGGTCGGGGAGCTGTTTTTT. It translates to CASSPRLGVGELFF.